The clone carrying this TCR beta chain was recorded a few times. Building of the TCR beta libraries involved iRepertoire HTBI primers and Arm-PCR of CDR3 regions. MiXCR, applied by TCRdb to the multiplex PCR reads, yields one record per CDR3 protein. In the table there are around 300,000 distinct CDR3 sequences, under 25% of which are singletons. This entry belongs to a study of regulatory T cells in long-lasting Graves disease. The time point was: persistent/refractory GD, antithyroid drugs over 5 years with positive TRAb. Extracted PBMC RNA gave rise to the TCR library. This CDR3 spans 16 amino acids. J gave up 1 base and V 6 bases, and 10 bases lay outside the gene matches. CDR1 is MNHEY and CDR2 is SVGEGT in the germline V gene.

The receptor's source is a female donor with Graves disease. Source: peripheral blood mononuclear cells (PBMCs), taken when the disease was refractory, from a patient treated with antithyroid drugs. The rearrangement links TRBV6-2 or TRBV6-3 to TRBJ2-5; 8 positions agree with TRBD1. As DNA, the CDR3 is TGTGCCAGCAGAAAGACCGGGACAGGAACCCAAGAGACCCAGTACTTC. It yields the protein CASRKTGTGTQETQYF.